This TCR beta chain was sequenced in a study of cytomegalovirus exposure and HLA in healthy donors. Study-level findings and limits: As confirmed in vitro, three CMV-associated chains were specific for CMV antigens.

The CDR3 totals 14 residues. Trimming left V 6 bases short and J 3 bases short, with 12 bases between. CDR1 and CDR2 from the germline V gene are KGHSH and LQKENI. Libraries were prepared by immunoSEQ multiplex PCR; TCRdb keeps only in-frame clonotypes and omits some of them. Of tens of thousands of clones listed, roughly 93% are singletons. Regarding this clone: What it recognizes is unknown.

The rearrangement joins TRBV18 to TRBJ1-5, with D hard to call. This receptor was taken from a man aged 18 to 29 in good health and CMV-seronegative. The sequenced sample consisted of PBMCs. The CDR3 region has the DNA TGTGCCAGCTCCCCAGGACTTAACAATCAGCCCCAGCATTTT. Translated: CASSPGLNNQPQHF. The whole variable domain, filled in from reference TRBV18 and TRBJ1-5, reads NAGVMQNPRHLVRRRGQEARLRCSPMKGHSHVYWYRQLPEEGLKFMVYLQKENIIDESGMPKERFSAEFPKEGPSILRIQQVVRGDSAAYFCASSPGLNNQPQHFGDGTRLSIL.